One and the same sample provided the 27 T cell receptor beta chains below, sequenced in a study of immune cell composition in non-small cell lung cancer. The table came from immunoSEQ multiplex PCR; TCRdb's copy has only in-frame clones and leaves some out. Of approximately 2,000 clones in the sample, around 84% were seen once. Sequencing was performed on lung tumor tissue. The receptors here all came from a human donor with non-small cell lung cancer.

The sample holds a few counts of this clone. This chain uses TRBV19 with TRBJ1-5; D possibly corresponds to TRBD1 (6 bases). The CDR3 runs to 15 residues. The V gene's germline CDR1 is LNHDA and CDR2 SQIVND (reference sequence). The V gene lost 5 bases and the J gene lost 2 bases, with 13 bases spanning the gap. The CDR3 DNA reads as TGTGCCAGTAGTGCAAAAGGGGGTGGCAATCAGCCCCAGCATTTT. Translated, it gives CASSAKGGGNQPQHF.

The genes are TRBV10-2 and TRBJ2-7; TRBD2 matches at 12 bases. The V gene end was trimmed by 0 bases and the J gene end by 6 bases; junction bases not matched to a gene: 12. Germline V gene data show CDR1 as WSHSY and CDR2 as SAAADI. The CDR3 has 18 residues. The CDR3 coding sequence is TGCGCCAGCAGTGAGTCGAGACTAGCGGGAGTTGTTCCCGTCGAGCAGTACTTC. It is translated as CASSESRLAGVVPVEQYF.

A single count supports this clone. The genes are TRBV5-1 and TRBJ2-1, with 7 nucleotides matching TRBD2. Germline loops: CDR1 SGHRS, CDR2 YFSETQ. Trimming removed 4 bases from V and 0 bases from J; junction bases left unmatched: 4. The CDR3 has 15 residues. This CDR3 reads CASSEGGGSYNEQFF. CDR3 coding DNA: TGCGCCAGCAGCGAGGGCGGGGGCTCCTACAATGAGCAGTTCTTC. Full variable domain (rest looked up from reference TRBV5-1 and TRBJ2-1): KAGVTQTPRYLIKTRGQQVTLSCSPISGHRSVSWYQQTPGQGLQFLFEYFSETQRNKGNFPGRFSGRQFSNSRSEMNVSTLELGDSALYLCASSEGGGSYNEQFFGPGTRLTVL.

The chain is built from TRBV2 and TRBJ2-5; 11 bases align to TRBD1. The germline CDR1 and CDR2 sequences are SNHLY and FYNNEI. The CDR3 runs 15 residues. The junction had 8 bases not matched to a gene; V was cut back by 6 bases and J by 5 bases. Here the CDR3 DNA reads TGTGCCAGCAGGCGGGACAGGGGGGGCGGGGAGACCCAGTACTTC. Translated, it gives CASRRDRGGGETQYF.

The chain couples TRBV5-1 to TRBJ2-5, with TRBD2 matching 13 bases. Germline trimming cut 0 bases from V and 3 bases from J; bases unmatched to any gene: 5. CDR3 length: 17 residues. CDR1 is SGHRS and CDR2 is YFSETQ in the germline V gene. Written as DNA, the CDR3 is TGCGCCAGCAGCTTGGGGGGACTAGCGGGGTCCGAAGAGACCCAGTACTTC. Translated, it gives CASSLGGLAGSEETQYF.

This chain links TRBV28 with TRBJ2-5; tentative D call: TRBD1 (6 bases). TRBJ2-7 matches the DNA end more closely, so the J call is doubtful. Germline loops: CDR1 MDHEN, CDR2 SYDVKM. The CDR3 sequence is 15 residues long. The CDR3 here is CASSLAGAQGYEQYF. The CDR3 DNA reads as TGTGCCAGCAGTTTAGCAGGGGCTCAGGGGTACGAGCAGTACTTC.

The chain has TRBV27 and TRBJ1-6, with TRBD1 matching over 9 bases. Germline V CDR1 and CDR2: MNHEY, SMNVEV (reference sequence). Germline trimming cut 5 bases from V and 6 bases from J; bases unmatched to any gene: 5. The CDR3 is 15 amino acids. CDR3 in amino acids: CASSTQGARNSPLHF. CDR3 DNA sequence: TGTGCCAGCAGTACACAGGGGGCGCGTAATTCACCCCTCCACTTT.

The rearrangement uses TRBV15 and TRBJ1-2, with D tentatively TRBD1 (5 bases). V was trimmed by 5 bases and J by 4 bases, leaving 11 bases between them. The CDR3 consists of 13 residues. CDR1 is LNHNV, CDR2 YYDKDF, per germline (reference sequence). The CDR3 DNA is TGTGCCACCAGCCCCGGCGGGGGCTATGGCTACACCTTC. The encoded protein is CATSPGGGYGYTF.

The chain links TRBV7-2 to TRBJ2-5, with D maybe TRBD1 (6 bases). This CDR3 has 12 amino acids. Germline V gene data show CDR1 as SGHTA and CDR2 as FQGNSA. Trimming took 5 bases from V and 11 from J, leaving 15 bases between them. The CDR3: CASSGGQRRQYF. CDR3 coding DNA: TGTGCCAGCAGCGGAGGACAGAGGAGGCAGTACTTC.

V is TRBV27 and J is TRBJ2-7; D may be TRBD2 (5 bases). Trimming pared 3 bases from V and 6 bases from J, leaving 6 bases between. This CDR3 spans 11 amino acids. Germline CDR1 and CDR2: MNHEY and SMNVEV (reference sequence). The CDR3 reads CASSFRGEQYF. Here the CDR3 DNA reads TGTGCCAGCAGTTTCCGGGGCGAGCAGTACTTC.

CDR3 nucleotides: TGTGCCAGCAGCCTGACCTCACACAGGGGGCGGCAAGAGACCCAGTACTTC. Translation: CASSLTSHRGRQETQYF. This rearrangement joins TRBV7-9 to TRBJ2-5, with 9 bases fitting TRBD1. Germline V lookup: CDR1 SEHNR, CDR2 FQNEAQ (reference sequence). The CDR3 is made up of 17 amino acids. The V gene end was trimmed by 5 bases and the J gene end by 2 bases; junction bases not matched to a gene: 12.

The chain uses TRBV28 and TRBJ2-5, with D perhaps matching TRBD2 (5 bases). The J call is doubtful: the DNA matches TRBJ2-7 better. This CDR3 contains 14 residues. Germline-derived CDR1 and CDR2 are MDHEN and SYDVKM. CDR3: CAIETRDGNDEQYF. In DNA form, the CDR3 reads TGTGCCATCGAGACCCGGGATGGGAATGACGAGCAGTACTTC.

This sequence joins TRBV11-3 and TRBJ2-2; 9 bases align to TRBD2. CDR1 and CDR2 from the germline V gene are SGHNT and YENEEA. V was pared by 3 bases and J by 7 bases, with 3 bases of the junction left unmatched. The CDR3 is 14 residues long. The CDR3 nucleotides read TGTGCCAGCAGCTTGGGACTAGCAGGCGGGGAGCTGTTTTTT. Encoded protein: CASSLGLAGGELFF. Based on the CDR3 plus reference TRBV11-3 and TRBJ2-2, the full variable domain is EAGVVQSPRYKIIEKKQPVAFWCNPISGHNTLYWYLQNLGQGPELLIRYENEEAVDDSQLPKDRFSAERLKGVDSTLKIQPAELGDSAVYLCASSLGLAGGELFFGEGSRLTVL.

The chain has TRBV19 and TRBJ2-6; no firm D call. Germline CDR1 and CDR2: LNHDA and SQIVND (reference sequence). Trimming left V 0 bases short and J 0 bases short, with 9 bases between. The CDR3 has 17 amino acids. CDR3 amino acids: CASSIDHASSGANVLTF. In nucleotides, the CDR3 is TGTGCCAGTAGTATAGATCACGCCAGCTCTGGGGCCAACGTCCTGACTTTC. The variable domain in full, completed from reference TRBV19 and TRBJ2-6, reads DGGITQSPKYLFRKEGQNVTLSCEQNLNHDAMYWYRQDPGQGLRLIYYSQIVNDFQKGDIAEGYSVSREKKESFPLTVTSAQKNPTAFYLCASSIDHASSGANVLTFGAGSRLTVL.

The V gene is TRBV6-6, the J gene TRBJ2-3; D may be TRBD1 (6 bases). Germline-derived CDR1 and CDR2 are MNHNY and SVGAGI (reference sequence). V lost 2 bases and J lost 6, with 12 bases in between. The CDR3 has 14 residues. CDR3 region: CASSYDRNRDTQYF. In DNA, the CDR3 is TGTGCCAGCAGTTACGACAGGAACCGCGATACGCAGTATTTT.

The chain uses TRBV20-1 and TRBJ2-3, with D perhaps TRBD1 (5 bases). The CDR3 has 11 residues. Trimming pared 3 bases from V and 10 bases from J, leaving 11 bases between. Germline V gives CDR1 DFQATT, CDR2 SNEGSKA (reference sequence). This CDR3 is CSARDGRAQYF. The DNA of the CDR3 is TGCAGTGCTAGGGACGGCAGGGCGCAGTATTTT.

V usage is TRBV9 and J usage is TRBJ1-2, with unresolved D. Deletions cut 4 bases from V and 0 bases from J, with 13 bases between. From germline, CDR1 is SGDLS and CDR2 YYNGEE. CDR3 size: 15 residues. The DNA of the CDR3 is TGTGCCAGCAGCCCCGGCGGGCAAGCTAACTATGGCTACACCTTC. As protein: CASSPGGQANYGYTF.

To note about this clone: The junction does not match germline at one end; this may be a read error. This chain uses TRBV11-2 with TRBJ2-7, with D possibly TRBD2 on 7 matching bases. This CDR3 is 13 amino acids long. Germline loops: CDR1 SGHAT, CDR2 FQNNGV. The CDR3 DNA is TGTGCCAGCAGCCTAGGGGGGGGAGGCTTGGGGTCCTTC. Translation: CASSLGGGGLGSF.

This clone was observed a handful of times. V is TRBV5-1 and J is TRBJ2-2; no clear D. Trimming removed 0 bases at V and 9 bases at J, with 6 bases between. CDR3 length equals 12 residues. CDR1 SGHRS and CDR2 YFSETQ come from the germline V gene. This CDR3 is CASSLVSWELFF. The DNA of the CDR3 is TGCGCCAGCAGCTTGGTTTCTTGGGAGCTGTTTTTT.

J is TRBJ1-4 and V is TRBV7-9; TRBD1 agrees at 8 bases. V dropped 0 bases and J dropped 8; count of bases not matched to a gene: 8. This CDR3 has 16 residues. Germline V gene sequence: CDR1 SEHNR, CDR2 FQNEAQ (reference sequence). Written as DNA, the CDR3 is TGTGCCAGCAGCTTAGCGCCGACAGGGGTCGGCGAAAAACTGTTTTTT. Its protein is CASSLAPTGVGEKLFF.

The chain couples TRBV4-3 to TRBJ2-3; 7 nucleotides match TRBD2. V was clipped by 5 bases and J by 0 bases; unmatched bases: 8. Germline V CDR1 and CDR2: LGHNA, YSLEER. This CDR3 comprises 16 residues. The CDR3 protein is CASSTLSGGSTDTQYF. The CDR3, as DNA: TGCGCCAGCAGCACTCTCTCGGGGGGAAGCACAGATACGCAGTATTTT.

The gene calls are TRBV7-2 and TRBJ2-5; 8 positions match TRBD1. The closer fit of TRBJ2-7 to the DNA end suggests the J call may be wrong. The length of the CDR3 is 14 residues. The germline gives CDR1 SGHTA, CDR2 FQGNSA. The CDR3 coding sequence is TGTGCCAGCAGCTTAGGGACAGGGTTCGACGAGCAGTACTTC. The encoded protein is CASSLGTGFDEQYF.

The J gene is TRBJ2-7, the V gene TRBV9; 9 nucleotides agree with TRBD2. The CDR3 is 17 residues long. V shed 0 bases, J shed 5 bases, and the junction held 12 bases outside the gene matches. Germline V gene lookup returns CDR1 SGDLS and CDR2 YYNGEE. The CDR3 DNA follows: TGTGCCAGCAGCGTAGCGGGCGGGAGGGCCCCCGGGGACGAGCAGTACTTC. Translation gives CASSVAGGRAPGDEQYF.

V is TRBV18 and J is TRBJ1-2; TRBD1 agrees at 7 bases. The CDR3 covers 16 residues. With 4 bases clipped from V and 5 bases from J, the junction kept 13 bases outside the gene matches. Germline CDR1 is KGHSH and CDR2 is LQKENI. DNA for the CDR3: TGTGCCAGCTCACGGAGACAGGGCGGCGATGAATATGGCTACACCTTC. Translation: CASSRRQGGDEYGYTF.

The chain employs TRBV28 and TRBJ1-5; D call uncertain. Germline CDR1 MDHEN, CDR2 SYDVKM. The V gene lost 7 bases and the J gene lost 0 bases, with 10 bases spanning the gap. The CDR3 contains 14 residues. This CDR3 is CASTHRVSNQPQHF. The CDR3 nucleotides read TGTGCCAGCACCCACCGGGTTAGCAATCAGCCCCAGCATTTT.

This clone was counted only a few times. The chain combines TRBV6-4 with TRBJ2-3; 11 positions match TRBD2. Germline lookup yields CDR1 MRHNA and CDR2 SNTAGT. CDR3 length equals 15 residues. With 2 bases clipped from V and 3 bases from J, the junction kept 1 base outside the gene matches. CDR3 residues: CASSDLAGGTDTQYF. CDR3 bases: TGTGCCAGCAGTGACCTAGCGGGAGGTACAGATACGCAGTATTTT.

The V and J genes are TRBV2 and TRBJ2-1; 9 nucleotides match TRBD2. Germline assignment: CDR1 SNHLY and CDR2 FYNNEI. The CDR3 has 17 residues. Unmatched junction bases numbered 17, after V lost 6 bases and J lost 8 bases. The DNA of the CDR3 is TGTGCCAGCAGGGGTGTAGCGAGCGGGAGGACTAAGGATGAGCAGTTCTTC. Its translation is CASRGVASGRTKDEQFF.